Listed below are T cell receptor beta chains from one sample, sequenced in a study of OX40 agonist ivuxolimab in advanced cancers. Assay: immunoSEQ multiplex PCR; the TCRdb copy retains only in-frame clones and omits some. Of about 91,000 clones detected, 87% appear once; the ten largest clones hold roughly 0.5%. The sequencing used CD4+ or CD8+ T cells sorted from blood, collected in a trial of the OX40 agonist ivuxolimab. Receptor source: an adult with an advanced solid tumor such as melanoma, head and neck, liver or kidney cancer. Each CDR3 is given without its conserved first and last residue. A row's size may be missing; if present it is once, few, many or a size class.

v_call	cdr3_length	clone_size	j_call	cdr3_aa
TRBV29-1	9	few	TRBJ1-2	SVVTGGRGT
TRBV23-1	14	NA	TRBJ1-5	ASSQEARDRSQPQH
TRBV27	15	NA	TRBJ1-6	ASSLSAATRYNSPLH
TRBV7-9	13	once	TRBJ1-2	ASSLAIGTAYGYT
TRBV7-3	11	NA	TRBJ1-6	ASSLNWDSPLH
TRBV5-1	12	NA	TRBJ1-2	ASGADPSNYGYT
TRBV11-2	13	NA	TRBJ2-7	ASSDFFSNSYEQY
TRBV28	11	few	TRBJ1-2	ASRDSTNYGYT
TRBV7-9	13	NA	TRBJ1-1	ASSPLGGRSLEAF
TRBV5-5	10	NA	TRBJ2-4	ASSPGQNIQY